This T cell receptor beta chain was captured by sequencing in a study of shared clonotypes between healthy human individuals. Study-level results: Sequencing depth was a factor that was expected to affect clonotype sharing among donors. What limited the represented genetic and exposure-history diversity was the small number of donors.

A word on this clone: Its cognate antigen is unknown.

Using ten immunoSEQ deep assay plates, investigators sequenced unsorted PBMC DNA. Some clones are missing from TCRdb's copy, which holds only in-frame ones; the method was immunoSEQ multiplex PCR. This sample has about 480,000 clones, with nearly 80% found just once. CDR1 and CDR2 (germline): SQVTM, ANQGSEA. The CDR3 has 13 residues. The V end lost 0 bases, the J end lost 4 bases, and 10 bases lay between the germline ends. The clonotype originates from a middle-aged woman in good health. Some clones in this sample may be carry-over from other donors' samples. J is TRBJ2-7 and V is TRBV29-1; D not certain. Source material: PBMCs. The CDR3 reads CSVEDPMGYEQYF. For the CDR3, the DNA is TGCAGCGTTGAAGATCCAATGGGGTACGAGCAGTACTTC.